The 27 T cell receptor beta chains in this list originate from one sample, sequenced in a study of cytomegalovirus exposure and HLA in healthy donors. Primers for the PCR totalled 60 Vbeta and 13 Jbeta. Produced via immunoSEQ multiplex PCR; TCRdb's table is partial and in-frame only. The sample includes about 140,000 clones, about 84% of them seen just once. The sample consisted of PBMCs. The receptors stem from a man between 45 and 60 years old in good health and CMV-seronegative.

The chain couples TRBV7-9 to TRBJ2-3, with 8 bases lining up with TRBD2. Germline loops: CDR1 SEHNR, CDR2 FQNEAQ (reference sequence). With 3 bases clipped from V and 4 bases from J, the junction kept 6 bases outside the gene matches. The CDR3 length is 15 residues. For the CDR3, the DNA is TGTGCCAGCAGCTTGACTAGCGACGGGTCAGATACGCAGTATTTT. Amino acid sequence: CASSLTSDGSDTQYF.

This clone was counted once. The V and J genes are TRBV7-2 and TRBJ2-2; D might be TRBD1 (6 bases). With 5 bases removed from V and 5 bases from J, the gap between germline ends came to 15 bases. The CDR3 has 15 amino acids. Germline-derived CDR1 and CDR2 are SGHTA and FQGNSA. In DNA form, the CDR3 reads TGTGCCAGCAGCACAGATACAGGGTTAACCGGGGAGCTGTTTTTT. Translation: CASSTDTGLTGELFF.

This clone was found once. The chain has TRBV14 and TRBJ2-7, with 7 bases lining up with TRBD1. In germline, CDR1 is SGHDN, CDR2 FVKESK. The CDR3 consists of 13 residues. J was trimmed by 9 bases and V by 1 base; bases with no gene match: 6. In DNA, the CDR3 is TGTGCCAGCAGCCAAGGACAGGGCATGGGGCAGTACTTC. Translation: CASSQGQGMGQYF.

The genes are TRBV7-2 and TRBJ1-1, with D possibly TRBD1 on 6 matching bases. CDR3 length: 15 amino acids. Per the germline V gene, CDR1 is SGHTA and CDR2 is FQGNSA. V dropped 5 bases and J dropped 0 bases, with 13 bases sitting between them. Here the CDR3 reads CASSHPQGLNTEAFF. The CDR3 coding sequence is TGTGCCAGCAGCCACCCACAGGGCTTGAACACTGAAGCTTTCTTT.

The sample holds one count of this clone. The V gene is TRBV7-6, the J gene TRBJ1-1, with D possibly being TRBD1 (5 bases). Between the trimmed V and J ends, which lost 5 bases and 1 base, there was a span of 23 bases. CDR1 SGHVS and CDR2 FNYEAQ come from the germline V gene. The CDR3 totals 18 residues. CDR3 nucleotides: TGTGCCAGCAGCCCCGGACACGGCCTCCGAAACAAGAACACTGAAGCTTTCTTT. This sequence encodes CASSPGHGLRNKNTEAFF.

The V gene is TRBV6-5, the J gene TRBJ1-4; D is perhaps TRBD1 (5 bases). V dropped 7 bases and J dropped 5 bases, with 11 bases sitting between them. The CDR3 consists of 13 residues. Germline assignment: CDR1 MNHEY and CDR2 SVGAGI. The CDR3 loop reads CASKTAPNEKLFF. CDR3 coding DNA: TGTGCCAGCAAGACAGCACCGAATGAAAAACTGTTTTTT.

The CDR3 nucleotides are TGCGCCAGCCAGGGCGACACCGGGGAGCTGTTTTTT. Its translation is CASQGDTGELFF. The V and J genes are TRBV5-1 and TRBJ2-2, with D tentatively TRBD1 (5 bases). The CDR3 totals 12 residues. V lost 7 bases to trimming and J lost 3 bases, with 7 bases between them. Germline V gives CDR1 SGHRS, CDR2 YFSETQ. Full variable domain (remainder filled in from reference TRBV5-1 and TRBJ2-2): KAGVTQTPRYLIKTRGQQVTLSCSPISGHRSVSWYQQTPGQGLQFLFEYFSETQRNKGNFPGRFSGRQFSNSRSEMNVSTLELGDSALYLCASQGDTGELFFGEGSRLTVL.

This clone was counted only a few times. This chain connects TRBV6-1 to TRBJ2-7; 8 bases agree with TRBD2. CDR1 and CDR2 from the germline V gene are MNHNS and SASEGT. This CDR3 has 15 residues. The ends lost 2 bases at V and 4 bases at J; junction bases unmatched: 7. The CDR3 nucleotides are TGTGCCAGCAGTGAAACGAGCGGGAGTCGATACGAGCAGTACTTC. As protein: CASSETSGSRYEQYF.

This clone appeared a single time. This sequence joins TRBV2 and TRBJ1-5; TRBD1 might be the D (6 bases). The V gene's germline CDR1 is SNHLY and CDR2 FYNNEI. CDR3 length equals 15 residues. The germline V and J ends were trimmed by 6 bases and 0 bases, with 12 bases remaining between them. The CDR3 DNA sequence: TGTGCCAGCAGCCTCGACAGGTATAGCAATCAGCCCCAGCATTTT. Translated, it gives CASSLDRYSNQPQHF. The variable domain in full, with the rest retrieved from reference TRBV2 and TRBJ1-5, is EPEVTQTPSHQVTQMGQEVILRCVPISNHLYFYWYRQILGQKVEFLVSFYNNEISEKSEIFDDQFSVERPDGSNFTLKIRSTKLEDSAMYFCASSLDRYSNQPQHFGDGTRLSIL.

This chain joins TRBV5-5 and TRBJ2-7, with 7 bases identical to TRBD2. The CDR3 extends over 12 amino acids. Losses at the gene ends were 4 bases for V and 6 bases for J; bases not matched to a gene: 4. The germline gives CDR1 SGHKS, CDR2 YYEKEE (reference sequence). CDR3 amino acids: CASSTGEGEQYF. CDR3 DNA sequence: TGTGCCAGCAGCACCGGGGAGGGCGAGCAGTACTTC.

The rearrangement links TRBV28 to TRBJ1-5; D is unclear. This CDR3 has 14 residues. Germline lookup yields CDR1 MDHEN and CDR2 SYDVKM. V gave up 3 bases and J gave up 5 bases, with 11 bases separating them. CDR3 protein: CASSFWQAHQPQHF. In DNA, the CDR3 is TGTGCCAGCAGTTTTTGGCAGGCTCATCAGCCCCAGCATTTT. Combining the CDR3 with reference TRBV28 and TRBJ1-5 gives the whole variable domain DVKVTQSSRYLVKRTGEKVFLECVQDMDHENMFWYRQDPGLGLRLIYFSYDVKMKEKGDIPEGYSVSREKKERFSLILESASTNQTSMYLCASSFWQAHQPQHFGDGTRLSIL.

The V call is TRBV7-7, the J call TRBJ2-5; 8 bases agree with TRBD2. This CDR3 is 11 amino acids long. Per germline, CDR1 SSHAT and CDR2 FNYEAQ (reference sequence). CDR3 bases: TGTGCTAGCGGGGAAGGGGGGACCCAGTACTTC. This encodes CASGEGGTQYF.

The V gene is TRBV2, the J gene TRBJ2-1, with 7 bases matching TRBD2. The J segment lost 2 bases and the V segment lost 4 bases, leaving 5 bases of the junction unmatched. This CDR3 contains 15 residues. The germline gives CDR1 SNHLY, CDR2 FYNNEI. The CDR3 loop is CASSGPAGTYNEQFF. The CDR3 nucleotides are TGTGCCAGCAGTGGTCCAGCGGGGACCTACAATGAGCAGTTCTTC.

The chain is built from TRBV28 and TRBJ2-1, with a tentative D call TRBD2 (5 bases). Trimming took off 5 bases at V and 8 bases at J, with 10 bases between the two ends. Germline CDR1 and CDR2: MDHEN and SYDVKM. CDR3 length: 12 amino acids. The CDR3: CASSPLVDEQFF. The CDR3 region has the DNA TGTGCCAGCAGTCCACTAGTGGATGAGCAGTTCTTC.

The chain recombines TRBV5-1 with TRBJ1-5, with 7 bases identical to TRBD1. This CDR3 has 16 residues. Germline V gene sequence: CDR1 SGHRS, CDR2 YFSETQ. V was pared by 0 bases and J by 2 bases, with 5 bases of the junction left unmatched. The CDR3 DNA reads as TGCGCCAGCAGCTTGGGAGGGACAGATCGCAATCAGCCCCAGCATTTT. Translated, it gives CASSLGGTDRNQPQHF.

The V call is TRBV5-6, the J call TRBJ2-7; 9 nucleotides line up with TRBD2. Germline loops: CDR1 SGHDT, CDR2 YYEEEE. This CDR3 contains 17 residues. J lost 1 base, V lost 5 bases, and 13 bases had no gene match. The CDR3 sequence: CASRPGLAGATSYEQYF. In DNA, the CDR3 is TGTGCCAGCAGACCTGGTTTAGCGGGAGCGACTTCCTACGAGCAGTACTTC.

The chain combines TRBV9 with TRBJ1-4, with D maybe TRBD1 (5 bases). Germline V gives CDR1 SGDLS, CDR2 YYNGEE. V lost 3 bases to trimming and J lost 4 bases, with 7 bases between them. This CDR3 contains 13 residues. The CDR3 DNA is TGTGCCAGCAGCGGGGGGGATAATGAAAAACTGTTTTTT. Protein: CASSGGDNEKLFF.

This clone was counted between two and nine times. This chain uses TRBV6-5 with TRBJ2-1, with TRBD1 matching over 7 bases. Germline V gene lookup returns CDR1 MNHEY and CDR2 SVGAGI. The J segment lost 8 bases and the V segment lost 5 bases, leaving 0 bases of the junction unmatched. The CDR3 is 11 residues long. For the CDR3, the DNA is TGTGCCAGCAGTGGACAGGATGAGCAGTTCTTC. It translates to CASSGQDEQFF.

This rearrangement joins TRBV6-6 to TRBJ1-5; 10 nucleotides agree with TRBD1. Per the germline V gene, CDR1 is MNHNY and CDR2 is SVGAGI (reference sequence). This CDR3 has 14 amino acids. The V gene end was trimmed by 6 bases and the J gene end by 6 bases; junction bases not matched to a gene: 5. Here the CDR3 reads CASRWTGGPQPQHF. CDR3 DNA: TGTGCCAGCAGGTGGACAGGGGGACCTCAGCCCCAGCATTTT.

The V and J genes are TRBV5-1 and TRBJ2-5; D gene ambiguous. The J call may be in error: the DNA end matches TRBJ2-7 better. CDR3 length: 14 amino acids. The V gene's germline CDR1 is SGHRS and CDR2 YFSETQ. The CDR3 spells CASSLSPISYEQYF. The CDR3 DNA follows: TGCGCCAGCAGCTTGAGCCCGATCTCCTACGAGCAGTACTTC.

The chain employs TRBV6-6 and TRBJ1-2, with 8 positions matching TRBD1. The germline V gene has CDR1 MNHNY and CDR2 SVGAGI (reference sequence). The CDR3 consists of 14 residues. V trimming: 5 bases; J trimming: 4 bases; junction bases outside the gene matches: 6. This CDR3 is CASSTRGRSYGYTF. In DNA, the CDR3 is TGTGCCAGCAGTACCAGGGGGCGTAGCTATGGCTACACCTTC.

This sequence joins TRBV30 and TRBJ1-2; no reliable D call. Trimming cost V 1 base and J 0 bases, with 9 bases left between them. The CDR3 has 14 amino acids. Germline values: CDR1 GTSNPN, CDR2 SVGIG (reference sequence). For the CDR3, the DNA is TGTGCCTGGAGTGGCAGAACCGCTAACTATGGCTACACCTTC. Protein product: CAWSGRTANYGYTF.

The chain uses TRBV30 and TRBJ1-5; 7 bases agree with TRBD1. The germline CDR1 and CDR2 sequences are GTSNPN and SVGIG (reference sequence). With V trimmed by 8 bases and J by 0 bases, 13 bases remained unmatched. The CDR3 is made up of 16 amino acids. Here the CDR3 reads CARDPRQGCSNQPQHF. The CDR3 DNA reads TGTGCCCGCGACCCTCGACAGGGCTGTAGCAATCAGCCCCAGCATTTT.

This clone was seen a handful of times. The chain employs TRBV5-1 and TRBJ1-1; 8 nucleotides line up with TRBD1. The CDR3 consists of 16 residues. Germline V gene data show CDR1 as SGHRS and CDR2 as YFSETQ. J lost 2 bases, V lost 6 bases, and 12 bases had no gene match. CDR3 region: CASNSSPSGGNTEAFF. The CDR3 region has the DNA TGCGCCAGCAACTCCTCACCCTCAGGGGGCAACACTGAAGCTTTCTTT.

This chain uses TRBV11-2 with TRBJ1-2, with no clear D. The CDR3 is 15 residues long. CDR1 is SGHAT and CDR2 is FQNNGV in the germline V gene. V was trimmed by 5 bases and J by 6 bases, leaving 19 bases between them. The CDR3 coding sequence is TGTGCCAGCAGCCCTCATATCGGGGAATGGGATGGCTACACCTTC. Amino acid sequence: CASSPHIGEWDGYTF.

The CDR3 DNA reads as TGTGCCAGCACCCCTACCGGGAGCAATCAGCCCCAGCATTTT. It codes for CASTPTGSNQPQHF. This chain links TRBV28 with TRBJ1-5, with no clear D. Per germline, CDR1 MDHEN and CDR2 SYDVKM. The V gene lost 7 bases and the J gene lost 1 base, with 11 bases spanning the gap. The CDR3 extends over 14 amino acids.

V and J are TRBV5-8 and TRBJ1-1; 8 bases fit TRBD1. The CDR3 has 13 residues. The junction had 4 bases not matched to a gene; V was cut back by 5 bases and J by 4 bases. CDR1 is SGHTS and CDR2 is YDEGEE in the germline V gene. The CDR3, as DNA: TGTGCCAGCAGTTTAACAGGGGGCACTGAAGCTTTCTTT. It is translated as CASSLTGGTEAFF.